Each of the 4 T cell receptor beta chains below was sequenced from the same sample in a study of blood T cell repertoires in COVID-19. Sequencing used immunoSEQ multiplex PCR; TCRdb keeps in-frame clones, though not all of them. Of a few hundred thousand clones listed, roughly 89% are singletons. The sequencing sample was made of peripheral blood. These receptors were obtained from a woman between 40 and 50 years old who had recovered from COVID-19.

The V call is TRBV5-1, the J call TRBJ2-3; 11 nucleotides line up with TRBD2. This CDR3 spans 17 amino acids. J gave up 5 bases and V 0 bases, and 8 bases lay outside the gene matches. The germline CDR1 and CDR2 sequences are SGHRS and YFSETQ. The CDR3 spells CASSLASGGTSRDTQYF. The CDR3 nucleotides are TGCGCCAGCAGCTTGGCTAGCGGGGGGACATCGCGAGATACGCAGTATTTT.

This chain connects TRBV11-2 to TRBJ2-3; D unclear. This CDR3 region has 13 residues. Trimming took off 3 bases at V and 5 bases at J, with 9 bases between the two ends. The germline V gene encodes CDR1 SGHAT and CDR2 FQNNGV. CDR3 in amino acids: CASSLARRDTQYF. CDR3 DNA: TGTGCCAGCAGCTTGGCCCGCAGAGATACGCAGTATTTT.

CDR3: CASSKREGPGEGHEQYV. CDR3 DNA: TGTGCCAGCAGCAAAAGGGAGGGTCCGGGAGAGGGCCACGAGCAGTACGTC. J is TRBJ2-7 and V is TRBV21-1; whether TRBD2, the table's D call, matches the DNA was not checked. TRBV21-1 is a known pseudogene. CDR3 length: 17 residues.

The V gene is TRBV9, the J gene TRBJ2-7, with 12 bases fitting TRBD1. With V trimmed by 3 bases and J by 2 bases, 15 bases remained unmatched. The CDR3 has 19 amino acids. CDR1 is SGDLS and CDR2 is YYNGEE in the germline V gene. The CDR3: CASSGSSGTGGLSPYEQYF. The DNA of the CDR3 is TGTGCCAGCAGCGGTTCTTCCGGGACAGGGGGCCTTTCGCCCTACGAGCAGTACTTC. Using reference TRBV9 and TRBJ2-7 for the parts outside the CDR3, the full variable domain is DSGVTQTPKHLITATGQRVTLRCSPRSGDLSVYWYQQSLDQGLQFLIQYYNGEERAKGNILERFSAQQFPDLHSELNLSSLELGDSALYFCASSGSSGTGGLSPYEQYFGPGTRLTVT.